What follows are 20 T cell receptor beta chains derived from one specimen sequenced in a study of blood T cell repertoires in COVID-19. TCRdb's table, derived via immunoSEQ multiplex PCR, lists solely in-frame clones and lacks some. The repertoire holds approximately 170,000 clones, with 80% to 85% as singletons. The sample consisted of peripheral blood. Receptors originate from a human donor with acute or convalescent COVID-19. The donor label of this sample is uncertain.

V usage is TRBV5-1 and J usage is TRBJ1-4; possible D gene TRBD1, 6 bases. The CDR3 is 14 residues long. V lost 4 bases and J 0 bases, leaving 7 bases between the germline ends. The germline V gene encodes CDR1 SGHRS and CDR2 YFSETQ. CDR3 in amino acids: CASSPGATNEKLFF. Written as DNA, the CDR3 is TGCGCCAGCAGCCCAGGGGCAACTAATGAAAAACTGTTTTTT.

This clone is a singleton in its sample. V is TRBV7-8 and J is TRBJ1-2, with D unclear. Germline CDR1 and CDR2: SGHVS and FQNEAQ. V lost 2 bases and J lost 7, with 14 bases in between. The CDR3 length is 14 residues. The CDR3 DNA sequence: TGTGCCAGCAGCTTAAGCGAATCGGTCCGTGGCTACACCTTC. Translation: CASSLSESVRGYTF.

The rearrangement uses TRBV5-1 and TRBJ2-7; 9 nucleotides match TRBD1. The CDR3 runs 13 residues. Germline V gene sequence: CDR1 SGHRS, CDR2 YFSETQ. Trimming cost V 9 bases and J 1 base; bases outside gene matches: 5. This chain's CDR3 is CATGTGLSYEQYF. The CDR3 bases are TGCGCCACCGGGACAGGGCTATCCTACGAGCAGTACTTC.

In the case of this clone: Other DNA sequences in this sample translate to the same CDR3. This chain connects TRBV5-1 to TRBJ1-6; 11 nucleotides line up with TRBD1. Germline V gives CDR1 SGHRS, CDR2 YFSETQ. CDR3 size: 15 residues. V lost 4 bases and J lost 5; bases outside the gene matches: 2. For the CDR3, the DNA is TGCGCCAGCAGCCCGGGACAGGGGGATAATTCACCCCTCCACTTT. Translating gives CASSPGQGDNSPLHF.

This rearrangement joins TRBV2 to TRBJ2-3, with TRBD1 matching 8 bases. Trimming took 3 bases from V and 5 from J; bases not matched to a gene: 7. The CDR3 covers 15 residues. The germline V gene has CDR1 SNHLY and CDR2 FYNNEI. In DNA, the CDR3 is TGTGCCAGCAGTGACCTAGACAGGGGCAAAGATACGCAGTATTTT. Translating it yields CASSDLDRGKDTQYF.

The genes are TRBV2 and TRBJ1-1, with 7 bases fitting TRBD1. Trimming cost V 6 bases and J 1 base; bases outside gene matches: 8. The germline CDR1 and CDR2 sequences are SNHLY and FYNNEI. The CDR3 spans 15 residues. The CDR3: CASSPLQGSNTEAFF. Here the CDR3 DNA reads TGTGCCAGCAGCCCGTTACAGGGGTCGAACACTGAAGCTTTCTTT. Supplemented by reference TRBV2 and TRBJ1-1, the full variable domain reads EPEVTQTPSHQVTQMGQEVILRCVPISNHLYFYWYRQILGQKVEFLVSFYNNEISEKSEIFDDQFSVERPDGSNFTLKIRSTKLEDSAMYFCASSPLQGSNTEAFFGQGTRLTVV.

This chain links TRBV11-2 with TRBJ1-2; TRBD1 matches at 12 bases. This CDR3 region has 15 residues. Germline V gene data show CDR1 as SGHAT and CDR2 as FQNNGV. The trim removed 6 bases at V and 6 bases at J, leaving 8 bases unmatched. The CDR3 loop is CASRTSGQGADGYTF. The CDR3 bases are TGTGCCAGCAGGACCTCGGGACAGGGGGCGGATGGCTACACCTTC.

The chain is built from TRBV6-5 and TRBJ2-7; 7 positions agree with TRBD2. The CDR3 is made up of 15 amino acids. Germline V gives CDR1 MNHEY, CDR2 SVGAGI. The V segment lost 5 bases and the J segment 6 bases; nucleotides outside the gene matches: 13. The DNA of the CDR3 is TGTGCCAGCAGTCTCCCGGGGGGTCCGCTGGGCGAGCAGTACTTC. Translated, it gives CASSLPGGPLGEQYF.

The chain employs TRBV18 and TRBJ1-3; TRBD1 aligns across 7 bases. The junction had 2 bases not matched to a gene; V was cut back by 3 bases and J by 3 bases. This CDR3 has 14 residues. Germline V gene data show CDR1 as KGHSH and CDR2 as LQKENI. The CDR3: CASSPGTVGNTIYF. As DNA, the CDR3 is TGTGCCAGCTCACCGGGGACAGTTGGAAACACCATATATTTT.

The genes are TRBV20-1 and TRBJ2-7; 9 bases are shared with TRBD2. J was trimmed by 3 bases and V by 3 bases; bases with no gene match: 6. Looked up from germline, CDR1 is DFQATT and CDR2 is SNEGSKA (reference sequence). The CDR3 runs 14 residues. In DNA, the CDR3 is TGCAGTGCTAGTTTCGCGGGGGGGATCTACGAGCAGTACTTC. Encoded protein: CSASFAGGIYEQYF.

The rearrangement uses TRBV5-1 and TRBJ2-7; 10 positions agree with TRBD2. J was trimmed by 2 bases and V by 4 bases; bases with no gene match: 9. CDR3 size: 16 residues. The germline gives CDR1 SGHRS, CDR2 YFSETQ. CDR3 region: CASSGTGTSAPYEQYF. Written as DNA, the CDR3 is TGCGCCAGCAGCGGTACCGGGACTAGCGCTCCCTACGAGCAGTACTTC.

The rearrangement links TRBV11-3 to TRBJ2-2; tentative D call: TRBD2 (6 bases). The CDR3 spans 13 residues. With 5 bases removed from V and 7 bases from J, the gap between germline ends came to 11 bases. CDR1 and CDR2 from the germline V gene are SGHNT and YENEEA. The CDR3 protein is CASSLGGHGELFF. CDR3 in DNA: TGTGCCAGCAGCCTAGGAGGGCACGGGGAGCTGTTTTTT.

This chain links TRBV5-6 with TRBJ1-2, with 10 bases matching TRBD1. V shed 3 bases and J 5 bases; nucleotides not matched to a gene: 7. CDR3 length: 15 residues. Germline V lookup: CDR1 SGHDT, CDR2 YYEEEE. CDR3 sequence reads: CASSSAGTGEYGYTF. As DNA, the CDR3 is TGTGCCAGCAGCTCCGCCGGGACAGGGGAATATGGCTACACCTTC. Supplemented by reference TRBV5-6 and TRBJ1-2, the full variable domain reads DAGVTQSPTHLIKTRGQQVTLRCSPKSGHDTVSWYQQALGQGPQFIFQYYEEEERQRGNFPDRFSGHQFPNYSSELNVNALLLGDSALYLCASSSAGTGEYGYTFGSGTRLTVV.

The chain couples TRBV30 to TRBJ1-2; D unclear. Germline assignment: CDR1 GTSNPN and CDR2 SVGIG (reference sequence). This CDR3 is built from 12 residues. V was cut by 8 bases and J by 7 bases, with 17 bases left in between. The CDR3 here is CARSGFLSGYTF. The CDR3 region has the DNA TGTGCCCGGTCAGGATTCCTAAGTGGCTACACCTTC. The full variable domain, rest sourced from reference TRBV30 and TRBJ1-2, is SQTIHQWPATLVQPVGSPLSLECTVEGTSNPNLYWYRQAAGRGLQLLFYSVGIGQISSEVPQNLSASRPQDRQFILSSKKLLLSDSGFYLCARSGFLSGYTFGSGTRLTVV.

The chain carries TRBV7-9 and TRBJ2-3; D is perhaps TRBD2 (7 bases). V lost 5 bases to trimming and J lost 11 bases, with 20 bases between them. Germline CDR1 SEHNR, CDR2 FQNEAQ (reference sequence). CDR3 length equals 14 residues. The CDR3 region is CASSRSGGAAEQYF. The CDR3 DNA reads as TGTGCCAGCAGCAGAAGTGGGGGGGCGGCAGAGCAGTATTTT.

This sequence joins TRBV7-2 and TRBJ2-3; 11 positions agree with TRBD2. Germline V gene sequence: CDR1 SGHTA, CDR2 FQGNSA. This CDR3 is 15 amino acids long. V dropped 4 bases and J dropped 4; count of bases not matched to a gene: 4. The CDR3 bases are TGTGCCAGCAGCTCACTAGCGGGGGTTGCAGATACGCAGTATTTT. It is translated as CASSSLAGVADTQYF.

V usage is TRBV5-5 and J usage is TRBJ2-7; 9 positions agree with TRBD1. The CDR3 covers 14 residues. The germline V gene encodes CDR1 SGHKS and CDR2 YYEKEE (reference sequence). With 3 bases clipped from V and 2 bases from J, the junction kept 3 bases outside the gene matches. CDR3 region: CASSYGQGTYEQYF. CDR3 nucleotides: TGTGCCAGCAGCTACGGACAGGGGACCTACGAGCAGTACTTC.

This clone appeared a single time. The chain has TRBV6-4 and TRBJ1-4, with a tentative D call TRBD1 (5 bases). The V gene's germline CDR1 is MRHNA and CDR2 SNTAGT. V was pared by 3 bases and J by 4 bases, with 9 bases between. The CDR3 runs 14 residues. CDR3 loop: CASSDRDSNEKLFF. The CDR3 region has the DNA TGTGCCAGCAGTGATCGAGACAGTAATGAAAAACTGTTTTTT.

This clone is a singleton in its sample. The chain employs TRBV6-5 and TRBJ2-3; perhaps TRBD1 as D (6 bases). Trimming took 2 bases from V and 3 from J, leaving 12 bases between them. CDR1 is MNHEY, CDR2 SVGAGI, per germline. The CDR3 spans 15 residues. CDR3 in DNA: TGTGCCAGCAGTTACAGGGGGTCCAGGACAGATACGCAGTATTTT. Protein product: CASSYRGSRTDTQYF.

This chain links TRBV5-1 with TRBJ1-4; tentative D call: TRBD1 (6 bases). The V gene lost 4 bases and the J gene lost 10 bases, with 17 bases spanning the gap. This CDR3 region has 14 residues. Germline CDR1 and CDR2: SGHRS and YFSETQ. The CDR3 loop reads CASSTDTGGGKLFF. The CDR3 bases are TGCGCCAGCAGCACAGACACGGGAGGGGGAAAACTGTTTTTT.